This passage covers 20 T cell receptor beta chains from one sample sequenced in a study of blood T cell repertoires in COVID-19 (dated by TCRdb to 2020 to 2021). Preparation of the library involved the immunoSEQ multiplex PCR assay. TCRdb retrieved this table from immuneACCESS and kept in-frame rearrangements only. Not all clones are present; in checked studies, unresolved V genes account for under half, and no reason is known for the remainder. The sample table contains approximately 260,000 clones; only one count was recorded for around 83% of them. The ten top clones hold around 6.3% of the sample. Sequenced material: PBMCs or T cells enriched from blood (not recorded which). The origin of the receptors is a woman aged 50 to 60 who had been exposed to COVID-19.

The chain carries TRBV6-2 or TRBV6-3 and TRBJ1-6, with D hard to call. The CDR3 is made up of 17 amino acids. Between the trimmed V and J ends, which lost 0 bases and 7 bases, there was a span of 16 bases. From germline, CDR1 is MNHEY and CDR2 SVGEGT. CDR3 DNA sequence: TGTGCCAGCAGTTACTCGATACCCTCGGGCGGGAATTCACCCCTCCACTTT. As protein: CASSYSIPSGGNSPLHF.

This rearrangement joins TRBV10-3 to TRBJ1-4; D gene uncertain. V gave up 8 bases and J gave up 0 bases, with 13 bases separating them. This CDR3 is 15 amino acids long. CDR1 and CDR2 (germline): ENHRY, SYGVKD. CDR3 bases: TGTGCCATCGCGAGCGGGAAATCAACTAATGAAAAACTGTTTTTT. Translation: CAIASGKSTNEKLFF.

CDR3 in amino acids: CASSFWDSGDSNQPQHF. CDR3 nucleotide sequence: TGTGCCAGCAGCTTCTGGGACTCGGGAGATAGCAATCAGCCCCAGCATTTT. This sequence joins TRBV7-2 and TRBJ1-5, with D possibly being TRBD1 (5 bases). Germline V gene lookup returns CDR1 SGHTA and CDR2 FQGNSA. Trimming stripped 3 bases from V and 0 bases from J, with 15 bases between. This CDR3 has 17 residues. Supplemented by reference TRBV7-2 and TRBJ1-5, the full variable domain reads GAGVSQSPSNKVTEKGKDVELRCDPISGHTALYWYRQSLGQGLEFLIYFQGNSAPDKSGLPSDRFSAERTGGSVSTLTIQRTQQEDSAVYLCASSFWDSGDSNQPQHFGDGTRLSIL.

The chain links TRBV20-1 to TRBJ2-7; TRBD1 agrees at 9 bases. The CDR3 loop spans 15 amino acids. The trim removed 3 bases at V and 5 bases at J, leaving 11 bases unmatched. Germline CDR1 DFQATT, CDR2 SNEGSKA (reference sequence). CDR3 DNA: TGCAGTGCTAGTCATTTTACAGGGGGCTTGGACGAGCAGTACTTC. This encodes CSASHFTGGLDEQYF.

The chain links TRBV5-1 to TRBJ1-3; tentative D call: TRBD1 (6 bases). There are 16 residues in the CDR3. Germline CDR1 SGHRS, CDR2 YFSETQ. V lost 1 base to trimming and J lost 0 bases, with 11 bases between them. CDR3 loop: CASSLSGQLSGNTIYF. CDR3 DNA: TGCGCCAGCAGCTTGTCCGGACAGCTCTCTGGAAACACCATATATTTT.

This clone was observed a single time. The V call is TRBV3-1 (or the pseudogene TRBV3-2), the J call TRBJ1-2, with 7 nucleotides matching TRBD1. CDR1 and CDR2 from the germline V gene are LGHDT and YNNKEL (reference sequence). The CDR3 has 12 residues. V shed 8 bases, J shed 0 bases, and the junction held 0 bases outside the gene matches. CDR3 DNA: TGTGCCAGCCAGGGGGCTAACTATGGCTACACCTTC. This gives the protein CASQGANYGYTF.

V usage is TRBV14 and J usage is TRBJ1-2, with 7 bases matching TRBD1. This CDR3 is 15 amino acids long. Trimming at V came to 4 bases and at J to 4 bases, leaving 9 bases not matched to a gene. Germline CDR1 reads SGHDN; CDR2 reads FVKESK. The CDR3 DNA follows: TGTGCCAGCAGCCCCCCATCGGGACAGCCCTATGGCTACACCTTC. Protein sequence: CASSPPSGQPYGYTF.

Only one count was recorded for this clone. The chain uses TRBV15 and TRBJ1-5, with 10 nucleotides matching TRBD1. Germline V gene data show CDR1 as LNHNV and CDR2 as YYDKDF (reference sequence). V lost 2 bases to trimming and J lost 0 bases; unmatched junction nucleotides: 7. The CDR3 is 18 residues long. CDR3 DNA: TGTGCCACCAGCAGACAACGACAGGGGGCGGTTAGCAATCAGCCCCAGCATTTT. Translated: CATSRQRQGAVSNQPQHF. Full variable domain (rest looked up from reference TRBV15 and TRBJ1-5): DAMVIQNPRYQVTQFGKPVTLSCSQTLNHNVMYWYQQKSSQAPKLLFHYYDKDFNNEADTPDNFQSRRPNTSFCFLDIRSPGLGDTAMYLCATSRQRQGAVSNQPQHFGDGTRLSIL.

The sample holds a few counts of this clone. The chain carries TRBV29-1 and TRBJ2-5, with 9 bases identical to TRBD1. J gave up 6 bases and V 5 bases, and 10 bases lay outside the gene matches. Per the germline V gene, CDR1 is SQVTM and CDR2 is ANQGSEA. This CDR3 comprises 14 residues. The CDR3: CSVREGQGEKTQYF. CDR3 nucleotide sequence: TGCAGCGTTAGAGAGGGACAGGGTGAAAAGACCCAGTACTTC.

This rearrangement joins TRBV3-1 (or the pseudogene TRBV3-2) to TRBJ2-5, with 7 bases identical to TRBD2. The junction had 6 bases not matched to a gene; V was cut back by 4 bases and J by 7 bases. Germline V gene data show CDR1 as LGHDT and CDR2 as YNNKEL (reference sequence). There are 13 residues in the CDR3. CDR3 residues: CASSPRGGVTQYF. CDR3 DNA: TGTGCCAGCAGCCCAAGGGGAGGGGTGACCCAGTACTTC.

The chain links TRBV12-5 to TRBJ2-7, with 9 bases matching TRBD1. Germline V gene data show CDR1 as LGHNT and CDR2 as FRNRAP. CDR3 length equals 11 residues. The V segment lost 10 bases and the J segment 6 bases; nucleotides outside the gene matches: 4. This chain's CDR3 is CAKPDRGEQYF. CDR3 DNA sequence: TGTGCTAAACCGGACAGGGGCGAGCAGTACTTC.

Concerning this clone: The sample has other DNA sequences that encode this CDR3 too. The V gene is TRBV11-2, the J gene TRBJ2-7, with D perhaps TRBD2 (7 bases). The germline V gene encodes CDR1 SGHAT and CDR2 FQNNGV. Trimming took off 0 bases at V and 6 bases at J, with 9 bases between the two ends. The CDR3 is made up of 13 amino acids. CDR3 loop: CASSLERGGEQYF. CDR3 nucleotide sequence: TGTGCCAGCAGCTTAGAAAGGGGGGGCGAGCAGTACTTC.

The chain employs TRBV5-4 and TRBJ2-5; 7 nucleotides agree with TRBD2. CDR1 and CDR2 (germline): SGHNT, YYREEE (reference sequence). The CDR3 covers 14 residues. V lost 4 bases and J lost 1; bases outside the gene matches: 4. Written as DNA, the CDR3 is TGTGCCAGCAGCGGGGCTAGCGGCCAAGAGACCCAGTACTTC. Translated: CASSGASGQETQYF.

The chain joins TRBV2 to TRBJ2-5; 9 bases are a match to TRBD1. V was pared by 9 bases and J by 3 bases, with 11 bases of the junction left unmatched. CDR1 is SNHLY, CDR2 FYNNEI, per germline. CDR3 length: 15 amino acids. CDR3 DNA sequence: TGTGCCAGTTTACCGACCGACAGGGGGAAAGAGACCCAGTACTTC. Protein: CASLPTDRGKETQYF.

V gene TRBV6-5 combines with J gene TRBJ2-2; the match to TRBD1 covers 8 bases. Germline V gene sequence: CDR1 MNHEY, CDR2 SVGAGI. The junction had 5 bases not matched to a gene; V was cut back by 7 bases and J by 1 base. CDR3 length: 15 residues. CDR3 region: CASTAGTGNTGELFF. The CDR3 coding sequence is TGTGCCAGCACCGCCGGGACAGGGAACACCGGGGAGCTGTTTTTT.

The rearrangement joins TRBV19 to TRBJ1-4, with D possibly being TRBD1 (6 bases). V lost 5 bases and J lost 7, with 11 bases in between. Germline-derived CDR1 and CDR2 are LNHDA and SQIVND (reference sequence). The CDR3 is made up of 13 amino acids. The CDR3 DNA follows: TGTGCCAGTAGTGCGGGGGCTCCTGAAAAACTGTTTTTT. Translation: CASSAGAPEKLFF. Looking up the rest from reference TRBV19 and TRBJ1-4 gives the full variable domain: DGGITQSPKYLFRKEGQNVTLSCEQNLNHDAMYWYRQDPGQGLRLIYYSQIVNDFQKGDIAEGYSVSREKKESFPLTVTSAQKNPTAFYLCASSAGAPEKLFFGSGTQLSVL.

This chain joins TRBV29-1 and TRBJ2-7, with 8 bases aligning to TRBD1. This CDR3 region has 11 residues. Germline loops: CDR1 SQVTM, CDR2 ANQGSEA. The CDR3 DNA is TGCAGTGGGGGACAGGTGGGCGAGCAGTACTTC. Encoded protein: CSGGQVGEQYF.

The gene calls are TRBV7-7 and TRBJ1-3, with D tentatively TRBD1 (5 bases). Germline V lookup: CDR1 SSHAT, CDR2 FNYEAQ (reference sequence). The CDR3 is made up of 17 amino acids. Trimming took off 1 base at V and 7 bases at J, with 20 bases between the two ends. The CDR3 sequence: CASSLVGSRGVGNTIYF. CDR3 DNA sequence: TGTGCCAGCAGCTTAGTAGGATCTCGGGGGGTCGGCAACACCATATATTTT.

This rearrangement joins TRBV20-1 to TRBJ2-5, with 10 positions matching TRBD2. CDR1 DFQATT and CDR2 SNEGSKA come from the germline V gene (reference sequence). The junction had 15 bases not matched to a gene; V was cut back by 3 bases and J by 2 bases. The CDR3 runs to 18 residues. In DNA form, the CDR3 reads TGCAGTGCTAGTCCCGGCGGGCTAGCGGGGGAGAAGCAAGAGACCCAGTACTTC. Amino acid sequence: CSASPGGLAGEKQETQYF.

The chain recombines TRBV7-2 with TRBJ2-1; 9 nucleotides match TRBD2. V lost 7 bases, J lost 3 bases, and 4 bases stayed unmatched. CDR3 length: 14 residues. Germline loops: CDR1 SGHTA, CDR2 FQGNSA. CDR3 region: CASNSGGSYNEQFF. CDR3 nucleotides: TGTGCCAGCAATAGCGGGGGTAGCTACAATGAGCAGTTCTTC. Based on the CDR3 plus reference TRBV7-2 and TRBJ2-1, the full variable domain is GAGVSQSPSNKVTEKGKDVELRCDPISGHTALYWYRQSLGQGLEFLIYFQGNSAPDKSGLPSDRFSAERTGGSVSTLTIQRTQQEDSAVYLCASNSGGSYNEQFFGPGTRLTVL.